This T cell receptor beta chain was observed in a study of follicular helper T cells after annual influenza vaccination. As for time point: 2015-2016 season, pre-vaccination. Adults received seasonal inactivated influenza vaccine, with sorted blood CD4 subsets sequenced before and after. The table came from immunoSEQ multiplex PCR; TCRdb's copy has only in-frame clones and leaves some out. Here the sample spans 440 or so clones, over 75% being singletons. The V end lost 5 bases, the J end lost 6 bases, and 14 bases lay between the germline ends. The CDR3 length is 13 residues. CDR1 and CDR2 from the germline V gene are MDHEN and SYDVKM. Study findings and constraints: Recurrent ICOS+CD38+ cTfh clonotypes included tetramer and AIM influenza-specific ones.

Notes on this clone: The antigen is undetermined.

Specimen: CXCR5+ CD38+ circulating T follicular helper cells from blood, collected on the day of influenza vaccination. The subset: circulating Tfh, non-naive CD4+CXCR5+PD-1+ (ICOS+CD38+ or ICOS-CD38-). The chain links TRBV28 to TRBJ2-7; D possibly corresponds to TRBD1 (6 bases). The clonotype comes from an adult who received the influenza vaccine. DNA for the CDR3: TGTGCCAGCAGTCGGGACACCTTGGGCGAGCAGTACTTC. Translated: CASSRDTLGEQYF.